The 6 T cell receptor beta chains below all came from one sample that was sequenced in a study of shared clonotypes between healthy human individuals. Clones were read by immunoSEQ multiplex PCR, and TCRdb kept only the in-frame ones, dropping some. The sample shows fewer than 600,000 clones, approximately 85% of them seen only once. The sample comprised PBMCs. The receptors were sampled from a woman aged 40 to 50 in good health. Some clones in this sample may be carry-over from other donors' samples.

The rearrangement links TRBV28 to TRBJ1-2, with D possibly TRBD1 on 5 matching bases. The germline CDR1 and CDR2 sequences are MDHEN and SYDVKM. The CDR3 covers 14 residues. The V end was cut by 4 bases, the J end by 5 bases, with 14 bases between. The CDR3 DNA sequence: TGTGCCAGCAGTTCCGGCAGGGCACTTTATGGCTACACCTTC. Protein: CASSSGRALYGYTF.

This chain connects TRBV5-5 to TRBJ1-4; 8 nucleotides match TRBD1. Germline CDR1 and CDR2: SGHKS and YYEKEE (reference sequence). The ends lost 4 bases at V and 3 bases at J; junction bases unmatched: 5. The CDR3 is made up of 15 amino acids. The CDR3 DNA sequence: TGTGCCAGCAGCAGACAGGGGATGTCTAATGAAAAACTGTTTTTT. This sequence encodes CASSRQGMSNEKLFF.

CDR3 sequence: CASSMLTLPKNIQYF. DNA of the CDR3: TGTGCCAGTAGTATGTTAACGCTCCCCAAAAACATTCAGTACTTC. This chain uses TRBV19 with TRBJ2-4, with D unresolved. With 3 bases removed from V and 2 bases from J, the gap between germline ends came to 11 bases. The germline V gene encodes CDR1 LNHDA and CDR2 SQIVND (reference sequence). There are 15 residues in the CDR3.

Points on this clone: The identical CDR3 is also encoded by other nucleotide sequences in the sample. The V call is TRBV4-3, the J call TRBJ2-6; unclear D gene. Per germline, CDR1 LGHNA and CDR2 YSLEER. CDR3 length: 16 residues. Deletions cut 0 bases from V and 0 bases from J, with 6 bases between. The CDR3, as DNA: TGCGCCAGCAGCCAAGACGGCAGCTCTGGGGCCAACGTCCTGACTTTC. Encoded protein: CASSQDGSSGANVLTF.

V is TRBV6-1 and J is TRBJ2-7, with 7 positions matching TRBD1. Germline CDR1 is MNHNS and CDR2 is SASEGT. The CDR3 extends over 16 amino acids. The V gene end was trimmed by 2 bases and the J gene end by 0 bases; junction bases not matched to a gene: 7. CDR3 amino acids: CASSERGPRYSYEQYF. The DNA of the CDR3 is TGTGCCAGCAGTGAAAGGGGGCCGAGGTACTCCTACGAGCAGTACTTC.

The chain is built from TRBV18 and TRBJ2-7, with 7 bases fitting TRBD1. V lost 3 bases, J lost 4 bases, and 6 bases stayed unmatched. Per the germline V gene, CDR1 is KGHSH and CDR2 is LQKENI. The CDR3 is made up of 14 amino acids. The CDR3 reads CASSPDRAEYEQYF. The CDR3 DNA reads TGTGCCAGCTCACCCGACAGGGCAGAATACGAGCAGTACTTC.